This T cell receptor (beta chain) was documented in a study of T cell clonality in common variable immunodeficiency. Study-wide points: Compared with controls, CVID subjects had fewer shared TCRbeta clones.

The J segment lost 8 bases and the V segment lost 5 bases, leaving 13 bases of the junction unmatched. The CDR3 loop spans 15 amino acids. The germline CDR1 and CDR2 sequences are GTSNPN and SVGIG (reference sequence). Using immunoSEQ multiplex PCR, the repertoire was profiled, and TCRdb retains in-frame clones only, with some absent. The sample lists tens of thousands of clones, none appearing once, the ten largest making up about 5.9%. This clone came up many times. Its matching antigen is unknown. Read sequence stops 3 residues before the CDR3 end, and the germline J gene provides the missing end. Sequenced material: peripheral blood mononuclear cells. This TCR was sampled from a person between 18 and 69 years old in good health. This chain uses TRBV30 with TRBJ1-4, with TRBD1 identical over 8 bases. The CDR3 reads CAWGQTGTGGEKLFF. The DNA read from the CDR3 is TGTGCCTGGGGCCAAACCGGGACAGGTGGAGAAAAA. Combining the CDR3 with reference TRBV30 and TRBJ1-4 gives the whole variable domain SQTIHQWPATLVQPVGSPLSLECTVEGTSNPNLYWYRQAAGRGLQLLFYSVGIGQISSEVPQNLSASRPQDRQFILSSKKLLLSDSGFYLCAWGQTGTGGEKLFFGSGTQLSVL.